This T cell receptor (beta chain) was found in a study of CD8+CD57+ T cells in acquired aplastic anemia. Overall study: Sorted CD4+ and CD8+ cells gave an average of about 3 ug of DNA. There were roughly 9.8 million reads, on average, for CD4+ cells from healthy donors.

A few counts support this clonotype. As yet, its antigen is unknown. Study-level points and caveats: Patients showed no significant difference from controls in CD8+ Simpson's diversity. Common to patients and controls were 25 to 30 CD8+ CDR3 sequences.

The CDR3 extends over 14 amino acids. Per the germline V gene, CDR1 is SGHNT and CDR2 is YENEEA. J lost 7 bases, V lost 4 bases, and 5 bases had no gene match. Genomic DNA provided the template from which TCR beta VDJ and CDR3 profiles were obtained. TCRdb processed the reads anew with MiXCR; each CDR3 protein has one entry. The table lists approximately 81,000 distinct CDR3 sequences, approximately 45% of them singletons. The rearrangement joins TRBV11-3 to TRBJ2-2; the match to TRBD2 covers 8 bases. Sequencing used sorted CD4+, CD8+, or CD8+CD57+ T cells (not recorded which) from PBMCs. The receptor's source is a human donor in good health, serving as a control. CDR3 amino acids: CASSSRGAGGELFF. The CDR3 DNA reads TGTGCCAGCAGCTCGCGGGGGGCTGGCGGGGAGCTGTTTTTT.